These 3 T cell receptor beta chains originate from one sample sequenced in a study of T-cell memory formation after mild COVID-19. MiXCR was run by TCRdb on the 5' RACE reads, yielding one entry per CDR3 protein. The repertoire has approximately 34,000 distinct CDR3 sequences, just under 8% of them found once; the top ten carry around 30%. The sample consisted of PBMCs or a T cell subset sorted from them (not recorded which). These receptors were obtained from a man younger than 35 who had mild COVID-19 (a few samples of this study predate the infection). Cell type and time point are not known.

This clonotype was observed many times. The rearrangement links TRBV11-2 to TRBJ1-1; no reliable D call. Germline V lookup: CDR1 SGHAT, CDR2 FQNNGV. Trimming removed 1 base at V and 1 base at J, with 4 bases between. The length of the CDR3 is 13 residues. The CDR3 sequence: CASSLGRNTEAFF. Written as DNA, the CDR3 is TGTGCCAGCAGCTTAGGCAGGAACACTGAAGCTTTCTTT.

This clonotype appeared many times. This chain connects TRBV4-3 to TRBJ1-1; no reliable D call. V was trimmed by 4 bases and J by 3 bases, leaving 15 bases between them. Germline CDR1 LGHNA, CDR2 YSLEER. The CDR3 sequence is 15 residues long. The CDR3 nucleotides read TGCGCCAGCAGCCTCAGTGTGGGGATCGACACTGAAGCTTTCTTT. It encodes CASSLSVGIDTEAFF.

This clonotype was found many times. J is TRBJ2-1 and V is TRBV10-1; D is ambiguous. Germline values: CDR1 WNHNN, CDR2 SYGVQD (reference sequence). The V end lost 6 bases, the J end lost 0 bases, and 12 bases lay between the germline ends. The length of the CDR3 is 15 residues. The DNA for the CDR3 is TGCGCCAGCAGGCCAGGACGGAGCTCCTACAATGAGCAGTTCTTC. It encodes CASRPGRSSYNEQFF.